This T cell receptor beta chain stems from a study of T cell responses to AZD1222 COVID-19 vaccine. Notes on the study in general: Researchers report vaccine-associated CD4 TCRs spanning spike, with dominance at 160-218 and 743-854.

As for this clone: Its specificity is unknown.

Here immunoSEQ multiplex PCR was the method, and the copy in TCRdb shows in-frame clones only, minus some. Altogether 150,000 to 200,000 clones are present, about 91% being singletons, with the ten largest covering around 4.5%. Trimming at V came to 3 bases and at J to 8 bases, leaving 17 bases not matched to a gene. The CDR3 is made up of 18 amino acids. Germline V CDR1 and CDR2: LNHDA, SQIVND (reference sequence). This sample comprised peripheral blood, obtained on day 0 of MenACWY control vaccination. The TCR sequence derives from an adult in good health. The chain links TRBV19 to TRBJ2-1; 9 bases fit TRBD2. CDR3 bases: TGTGCCAGTAGTATCCTTCTGGCTAGCGGGATGGCCGGCGATGAGCAGTTCTTC. It specifies CASSILLASGMAGDEQFF.